This T cell receptor (beta chain) was profiled in a study of blood T cell repertoires in COVID-19. On the study more broadly: Acute-phase and convalescent COVID-19 samples originated in the United States, Italy and Spain. Sample material is recorded as cDNA or gDNA derived from T cells, B-cell-depleted T cells, or PBMCs.

Assignment of participants to cohorts was predicated upon participant-reported clinical history. How the authors handled the data: For nucleated cells, counts were estimated from reference gene primer amplification. TCRdb's table, derived via immunoSEQ multiplex PCR, lists solely in-frame clones and lacks some. That table is the source of V, J and clone size, and D and trimming were worked out from the DNA. Among roughly 150,000 clones listed, approximately 84% were seen once. V was shortened by 5 bases and J by 5 bases, with 10 bases between the two germline ends. CDR1 is SGHTA, CDR2 FQGTGA, per germline. CDR3 length: 13 amino acids.

Sequences were obtained from PBMCs or T cells enriched from blood (not recorded which). This sequence joins TRBV7-3 and TRBJ2-1; D not certain. The TCR sequence derives from a woman aged 40 to 50 with acute COVID-19. The CDR3: CASSLELNNEQFF. CDR3 nucleotide sequence: TGTGCCAGCAGCCTAGAACTAAACAATGAGCAGTTCTTC.